The T cell receptor beta chain described here comes from a study of PD-L1 blockade in urothelial cancer. The germline V and J ends were trimmed by 5 bases and 0 bases, with 11 bases remaining between them. Germline lookup yields CDR1 SQVTM and CDR2 ANQGSEA. This CDR3 is 14 amino acids long. The time point is: pretreatment peripheral blood. The repertoire was sequenced with immunoSEQ multiplex PCR; TCRdb's copy has only in-frame clones and lacks some. The sample lists fewer than 60,000 clones, roughly 80% seen once, with approximately 1.4% in the top ten. The receptor's source is a man in his forties or fifties with urothelial cancer. The material sequenced was PBMCs, taken around atezolizumab (anti-PD-L1) treatment. The chain uses TRBV29-1 and TRBJ2-1, with D perhaps TRBD1 (5 bases). CDR3 region: CSVIRVASYNEQFF. The CDR3, as DNA: TGCAGCGTTATCAGGGTGGCCTCCTACAATGAGCAGTTCTTC.